This T cell receptor (beta chain) originates from a study of blood T cell repertoires in COVID-19. Some clones are missing from TCRdb's copy, which holds only in-frame ones; the method was immunoSEQ multiplex PCR. This table holds 55,000 to 80,000 clones, approximately 90% found once. Germline V CDR1 and CDR2: LNHDA, SQIVND (reference sequence). The J segment lost 7 bases and the V segment lost 5 bases, leaving 6 bases of the junction unmatched. The CDR3 runs to 13 residues. This receptor was obtained from a human donor in a cohort sampled during active COVID-19. The sequenced sample consisted of peripheral blood. The V call is TRBV19, the J call TRBJ1-2, with 8 bases that match TRBD1. CDR3 in amino acids: CASSGQGAAGYTF. In DNA, the CDR3 is TGTGCCAGTAGTGGTCAGGGGGCAGCTGGCTACACCTTC.